The rows below give T cell receptor beta chains drawn from one sample of a study of blood T cell repertoires in COVID-19. Assay: immunoSEQ multiplex PCR; the TCRdb copy retains only in-frame clones and omits some. The sample holds roughly 100,000 clones, around 83% seen once. Sequencing was performed on peripheral blood. All receptors derive from an elderly woman with acute or convalescent COVID-19. Each CDR3 is given with its conserved first and last residue. A D gene is named only where the DNA matches it firmly. Some rows have no size entry. The others give once, few or many, or a class for an expanded clone.

v_call	clone_size	j_call	d_call	cdr3_nt	cdr3_aa
TRBV7-9	few	TRBJ1-4	NA	TGTGCCAGCAGCTTACAGTCAACTAATGAAAAACTGTTTTTT	CASSLQSTNEKLFF
TRBV28	NA	TRBJ2-1	TRBD2	TGTGCCAGCAGTTCTCCGGGACTAGCGATTAGTCATGAGCAGTTCTTC	CASSSPGLAISHEQFF
TRBV19	NA	TRBJ2-3	NA	TGTGCCAGTAGTATTGATGCGCCATTGACTAGTAGCGCAGATACGCAGTATTTT	CASSIDAPLTSSADTQYF
TRBV12-3/TRBV12-4	NA	TRBJ1-1	TRBD1	TGTGCCAGCAGTAGCTTCAGGGGGCCGGAAGCTTTCTTT	CASSSFRGPEAFF
TRBV12-3/TRBV12-4	NA	TRBJ1-2	NA	TGTGCCAGCAGTCACGGACAGACGTTTGGCTACACCTTC	CASSHGQTFGYTF
TRBV28	NA	TRBJ2-2	TRBD2	TGTGCCAGCAGTTTTTTAGCGGGGGCCACGGGGGCCGGGGAGCTGTTTTTT	CASSFLAGATGAGELFF
TRBV12-3/TRBV12-4	few	TRBJ1-2	NA	TGTGCCAGCAGTTTCCCCGACAGCTATGGCTACACCTTC	CASSFPDSYGYTF
TRBV5-6	NA	TRBJ2-7	TRBD2	TGTGCCAGCACCTCCTACCGACCGGGACTAGCGGAAGAGCAGTACTTC	CASTSYRPGLAEEQYF
TRBV11-3	once	TRBJ2-5	NA	TGTGCCAGCAGCCGGTTCAGCGAGACAGAGACCCAGTACTTC	CASSRFSETETQYF
TRBV15	NA	TRBJ2-5	NA	TGTGCCACGTCGCTTGAGGGCGGTGAGACCCAGTACTTC	CATSLEGGETQYF
TRBV29-1	NA	TRBJ2-7	NA	TGCAGCGTTGAGCTTCGAACAGGGTGGTCGTACTTC	CSVELRTGWSYF
TRBV5-1	NA	TRBJ2-2	NA	TGCGCCAGCAGCTTGGGGCAGAACACCGGGGAGCTGTTTTTT	CASSLGQNTGELFF
TRBV24-1	NA	TRBJ2-3	NA	TGTGCCACCAGTGATTCCCGAGGTATCACAGATACGCAGTATTTT	CATSDSRGITDTQYF
TRBV6-6	NA	TRBJ1-1	NA	TGTGCCGGGGTGCCAGGGGAGGGTACTGAAGCTTTCTTT	CAGVPGEGTEAFF
TRBV6-5	NA	TRBJ2-7	NA	TGTGCCAGCAGTCTACGAGGAGCCTACGAGCAGTACTTC	CASSLRGAYEQYF
TRBV19	NA	TRBJ1-5	TRBD1	TGTGCCAGTAGTATGACCGTCTCGCCAGGGGGCGGTCAGCCCCAGCATTTT	CASSMTVSPGGGQPQHF
TRBV6-5	NA	TRBJ1-3	NA	TGTGCCAGCAGTTACGACGTGGCGGGGGTTGGAAACACCATATATTTT	CASSYDVAGVGNTIYF
TRBV7-9	NA	TRBJ2-1	NA	TGTGCCAGCAGTTCCAGATATGCGAGAGGGAATGAGCAGTTCTTC	CASSSRYARGNEQFF
TRBV20-1	NA	TRBJ2-7	NA	TGCAGTGCTAGAGATAACGAGCAGTACTTC	CSARDNEQYF
TRBV5-1	NA	TRBJ2-1	TRBD2	TGCGCCAGCAGCCTGACTAGCGGGACATACAATGAGCAGTTCTTC	CASSLTSGTYNEQFF
TRBV5-4	NA	TRBJ2-2	NA	TGTGCCAGCAGCCCCCCCGGAGGGGGCCGCACCGGGGAGCTGTTTTTT	CASSPPGGGRTGELFF
TRBV7-2	NA	TRBJ2-5	TRBD1	TGTGCCAGCAGCAGTGGACAGGGCGAGACCCAGTACTTC	CASSSGQGETQYF
TRBV7-9	NA	TRBJ1-4	NA	TGTGCCAGCAGCTTACCTAACGGTGAAAAACTGTTTTTT	CASSLPNGEKLFF
TRBV5-6	NA	TRBJ2-1	TRBD2	TGTGCCAGCAGCTTGTGGGGGGGAGACAATGAGCAGTTCTTC	CASSLWGGDNEQFF
TRBV12-3/TRBV12-4	NA	TRBJ1-1	TRBD1	TGTGCCAGCAGACAGGGGTTGAACACTGAAGCTTTCTTT	CASRQGLNTEAFF
TRBV28	NA	TRBJ2-7	NA	TGTGCCAGCACATCCCCATACGAGCAGTACTTC	CASTSPYEQYF
TRBV19	NA	TRBJ1-1	NA	TGTGCCAGTAGTATTGACAGCCTGAACACTGAAGCTTTCTTT	CASSIDSLNTEAFF
TRBV3-1/TRBV3-2	NA	TRBJ2-1	NA	TGTGCCAGCAGCCAAGTAAGCACTGAGCAGTTCTTC	CASSQVSTEQFF
TRBV6-6	once	TRBJ2-1	TRBD2	TGTGCCAGCAGTCCACAATCGCTAGCGGGAGGAGGGTACAATGAGCAGTTCTTC	CASSPQSLAGGGYNEQFF
TRBV19	NA	TRBJ1-6	NA	TGTGCCAGTAGGCTACAGAGCTCCTATAATTCACCCCTCCACTTT	CASRLQSSYNSPLHF
TRBV5-1	NA	TRBJ2-1	TRBD2	TGCGCCAGCAGCTTGAGCCCGGGACTAGCGAATGAGCAGTTCTTC	CASSLSPGLANEQFF
TRBV11-2	NA	TRBJ2-7	NA	TGTGCCAGCAGCGCAAGACCCACCACGCGGGAGCAGTACTTC	CASSARPTTREQYF
TRBV5-1	NA	TRBJ2-1	TRBD2	TGCGCCAGCAGCTTGGGCCCTCGGACTAGCGGGACCAATGAGCAGTTCTTC	CASSLGPRTSGTNEQFF
TRBV24-1	NA	TRBJ2-1	NA	TGTGCCACCAGTGATCCCGGGACTGCTATCAATGAGCAGTTCTTC	CATSDPGTAINEQFF
TRBV19	NA	TRBJ1-3	NA	TGTGCCAGTAGCAGGGGAGGGATCTCTGGAAACACCATATATTTT	CASSRGGISGNTIYF
TRBV7-9	few	TRBJ2-6	TRBD1	TGTGCCAGCAGACCCCAGGGGGCGCAATTCAACGTCCTGACTTTC	CASRPQGAQFNVLTF
TRBV9	NA	TRBJ1-4	NA	TGTGCCAGCAGCGTATGGGCAGGGACTAATGAAAAACTGTTTTTT	CASSVWAGTNEKLFF
TRBV6-5	NA	TRBJ1-1	NA	TGTGCCAGCAGCCACAGGGCGAACACTGAAGCTTTCTTT	CASSHRANTEAFF
TRBV5-1	once	TRBJ2-5	NA	TGCGCCAGCAGTGTAATGAGACAGGAGCAAGAGACCCAGTACTTC	CASSVMRQEQETQYF
TRBV7-9	NA	TRBJ2-5	TRBD1	TGTGCCAGCAACTGGGACAGGGAAGAGACCCAGTACTTC	CASNWDREETQYF
TRBV18	NA	TRBJ2-2	TRBD2	TGTGCCAGCTCACCACGACTAGCCAACACCGGGGAGCTGTTTTTT	CASSPRLANTGELFF
TRBV11-2	NA	TRBJ2-5	NA	TGTGCCAGCAGCTTAGTAGGGGACAAAGAGACCCAGTACTTC	CASSLVGDKETQYF
TRBV28	NA	TRBJ1-2	TRBD1	TGTGCCAGCAGTGGGACAGGGGGGACGTATGGCTACACCTTC	CASSGTGGTYGYTF
TRBV19	NA	TRBJ1-5	NA	TGTGCCAGTAGTATTATCCCATTTACCGTTTGGGGCGGTCAGCCCCAGCATTTT	CASSIIPFTVWGGQPQHF
TRBV19	NA	TRBJ2-7	NA	TGTGCCAGTACGGCAGGGAACTACGAGCAGTACTTC	CASTAGNYEQYF
TRBV3-1/TRBV3-2	once	TRBJ1-2	NA	TGTGCCAGCAGCCAAGCGGTAGGGGATGGCTACACCTTC	CASSQAVGDGYTF
TRBV11-2	once	TRBJ1-1	NA	TGTGCCAGCAGCTTAGATGGGGGCGGACTGAACACTGAAGCTTTCTTT	CASSLDGGGLNTEAFF
TRBV28	NA	TRBJ2-1	TRBD2	TGTGCCAGCAGTTTGGAGGGACTAGCGAGCTACAATGAGCAGTTCTTC	CASSLEGLASYNEQFF
TRBV19	NA	TRBJ2-1	NA	TGTGCCAGTAGTAGGGGTGGGACTTTGAATGAGCAGTTCTTC	CASSRGGTLNEQFF
TRBV2	NA	TRBJ1-2	NA	TGTGCCAGCAGTGAAATAGTGAGTGGCTACACCTTC	CASSEIVSGYTF
TRBV4-3	NA	TRBJ2-2	NA	TGCGCCAGCAGCCTGTACCTAGCGACCGGGGAGCTGTTTTTT	CASSLYLATGELFF
TRBV19	NA	TRBJ2-5	NA	TGTGCCAGTAGCCCGGAGGGGCGGAGGAGGACCCAGTACTTC	CASSPEGRRRTQYF
TRBV9	NA	TRBJ1-3	NA	TGTGCCAGCAGCGTAGCGGCAGGGGTTGGAAACACCATATATTTT	CASSVAAGVGNTIYF
TRBV5-5	NA	TRBJ2-1	NA	TGTGCCAGCAGCTCTCCCGGGGGCTACAATGAGCAGTTCTTC	CASSSPGGYNEQFF
TRBV6-2/TRBV6-3	NA	TRBJ2-3	NA	TGTGCCAGCAGTTTACTAGTACCCACAGATACGCAGTATTTT	CASSLLVPTDTQYF
TRBV3-1/TRBV3-2	NA	TRBJ2-6	NA	TGTGCCAGCAGCCAAGCCCAGGGTTCTGGGGCCAACGTCCTGACTTTC	CASSQAQGSGANVLTF
TRBV27	NA	TRBJ2-7	TRBD1	TGTGCCAGCAGCTCGCCGGGACAGGGGCGGGAGCAGTACTTC	CASSSPGQGREQYF
TRBV5-1	NA	TRBJ2-2	TRBD2	TGCGCCAGCAGCTTGGTGGTTACTAGCGGGGTGACCGGGGAGCTGTTTTTT	CASSLVVTSGVTGELFF
TRBV5-1	NA	TRBJ1-2	TRBD1	TGCGCCAGCAGCCATGGACAGGGACGTGGCTACACCTTC	CASSHGQGRGYTF